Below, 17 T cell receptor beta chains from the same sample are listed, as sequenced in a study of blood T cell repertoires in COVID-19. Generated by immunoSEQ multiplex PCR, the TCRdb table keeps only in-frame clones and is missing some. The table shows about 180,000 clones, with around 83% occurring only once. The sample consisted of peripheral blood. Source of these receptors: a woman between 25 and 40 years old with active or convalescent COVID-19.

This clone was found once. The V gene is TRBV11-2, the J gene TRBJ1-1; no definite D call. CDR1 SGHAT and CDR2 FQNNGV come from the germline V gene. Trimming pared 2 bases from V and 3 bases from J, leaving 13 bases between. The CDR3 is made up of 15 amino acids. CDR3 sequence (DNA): TGTGCCAGCAGCTTATTTCCCCGGGAGGACACTGAAGCTTTCTTT. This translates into CASSLFPREDTEAFF. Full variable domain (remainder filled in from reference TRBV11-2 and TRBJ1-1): EAGVAQSPRYKIIEKRQSVAFWCNPISGHATLYWYQQILGQGPKLLIQFQNNGVVDDSQLPKDRFSAERLKGVDSTLKIQPAKLEDSAVYLCASSLFPREDTEAFFGQGTRLTVV.

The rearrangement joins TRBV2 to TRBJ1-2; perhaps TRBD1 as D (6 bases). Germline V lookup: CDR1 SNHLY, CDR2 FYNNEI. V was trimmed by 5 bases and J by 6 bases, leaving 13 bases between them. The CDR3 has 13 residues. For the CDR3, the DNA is TGTGCCAGCAGTCCTACAGGGTACGATGGCTACACCTTC. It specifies CASSPTGYDGYTF. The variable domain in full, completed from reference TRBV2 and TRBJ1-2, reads EPEVTQTPSHQVTQMGQEVILRCVPISNHLYFYWYRQILGQKVEFLVSFYNNEISEKSEIFDDQFSVERPDGSNFTLKIRSTKLEDSAMYFCASSPTGYDGYTFGSGTRLTVV.

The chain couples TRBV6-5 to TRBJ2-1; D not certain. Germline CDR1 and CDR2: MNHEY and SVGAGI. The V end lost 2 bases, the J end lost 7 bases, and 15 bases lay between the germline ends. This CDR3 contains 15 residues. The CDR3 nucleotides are TGTGCCAGCAGTTACGGTGGGCAGAAATTGAATGAGCAGTTCTTC. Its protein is CASSYGGQKLNEQFF.

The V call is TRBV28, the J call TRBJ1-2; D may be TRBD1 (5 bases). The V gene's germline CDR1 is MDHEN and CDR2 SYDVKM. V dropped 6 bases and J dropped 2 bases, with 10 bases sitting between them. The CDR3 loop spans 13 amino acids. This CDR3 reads CASRRDRNYGYTF. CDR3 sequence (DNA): TGTGCCAGCAGACGCGACAGAAACTATGGCTACACCTTC.

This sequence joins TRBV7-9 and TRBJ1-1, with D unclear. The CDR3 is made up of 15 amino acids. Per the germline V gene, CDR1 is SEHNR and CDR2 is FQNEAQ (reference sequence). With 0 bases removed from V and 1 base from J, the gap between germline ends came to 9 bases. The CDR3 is CASSLAFGGNTEAFF. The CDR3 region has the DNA TGTGCCAGCAGCTTAGCGTTTGGAGGGAACACTGAAGCTTTCTTT.

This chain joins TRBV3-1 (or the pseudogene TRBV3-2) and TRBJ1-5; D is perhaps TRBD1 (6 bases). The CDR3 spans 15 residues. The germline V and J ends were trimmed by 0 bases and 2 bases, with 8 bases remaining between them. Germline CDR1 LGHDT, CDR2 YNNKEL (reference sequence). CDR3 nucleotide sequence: TGTGCCAGCAGCCAAGAGGCAGGGGGCAATCAGCCCCAGCATTTT. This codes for CASSQEAGGNQPQHF.

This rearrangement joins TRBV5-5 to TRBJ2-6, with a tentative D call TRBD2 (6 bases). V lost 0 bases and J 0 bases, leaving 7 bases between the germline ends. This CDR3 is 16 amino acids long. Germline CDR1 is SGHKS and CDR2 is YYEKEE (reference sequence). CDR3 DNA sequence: TGTGCCAGCAGCTTGGGGGAGGCCTCTGGGGCCAACGTCCTGACTTTC. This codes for CASSLGEASGANVLTF. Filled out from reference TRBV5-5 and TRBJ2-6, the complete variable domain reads DAGVTQSPTHLIKTRGQQVTLRCSPISGHKSVSWYQQVLGQGPQFIFQYYEKEERGRGNFPDRFSARQFPNYSSELNVNALLLGDSALYLCASSLGEASGANVLTFGAGSRLTVL.

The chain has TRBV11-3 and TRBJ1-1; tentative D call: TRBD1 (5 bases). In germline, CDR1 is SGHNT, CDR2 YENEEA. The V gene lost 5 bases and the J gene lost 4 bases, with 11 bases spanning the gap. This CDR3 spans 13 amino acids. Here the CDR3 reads CASSPGGSTEAFF. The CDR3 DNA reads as TGTGCCAGCAGCCCCGGGGGTTCCACTGAAGCTTTCTTT.

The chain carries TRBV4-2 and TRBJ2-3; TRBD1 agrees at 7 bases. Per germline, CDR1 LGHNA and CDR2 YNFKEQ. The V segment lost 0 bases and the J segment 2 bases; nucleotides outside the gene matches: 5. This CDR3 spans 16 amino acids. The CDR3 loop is CASSQDWGQYTDTQYF. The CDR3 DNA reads TGTGCCAGCAGCCAAGATTGGGGACAGTACACAGATACGCAGTATTTT.

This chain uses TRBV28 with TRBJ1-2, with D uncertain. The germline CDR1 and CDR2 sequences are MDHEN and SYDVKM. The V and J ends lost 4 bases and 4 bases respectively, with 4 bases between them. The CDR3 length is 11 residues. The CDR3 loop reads CASSSFYGYTF. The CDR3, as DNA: TGTGCCAGCAGTTCATTCTATGGCTACACCTTC.

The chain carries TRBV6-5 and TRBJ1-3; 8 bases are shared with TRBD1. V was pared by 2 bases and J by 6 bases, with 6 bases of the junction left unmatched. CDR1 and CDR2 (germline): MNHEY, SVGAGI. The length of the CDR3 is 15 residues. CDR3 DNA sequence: TGTGCCAGCAGTTACGACAGGGGAGGTACAAACACCATATATTTT. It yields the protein CASSYDRGGTNTIYF.

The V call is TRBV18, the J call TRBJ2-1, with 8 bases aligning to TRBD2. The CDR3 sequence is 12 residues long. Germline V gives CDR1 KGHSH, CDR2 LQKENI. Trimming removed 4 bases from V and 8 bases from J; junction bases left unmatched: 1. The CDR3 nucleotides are TGTGCCAGCTCACTCGGGGGGGATGAGCAGTTCTTC. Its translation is CASSLGGDEQFF.

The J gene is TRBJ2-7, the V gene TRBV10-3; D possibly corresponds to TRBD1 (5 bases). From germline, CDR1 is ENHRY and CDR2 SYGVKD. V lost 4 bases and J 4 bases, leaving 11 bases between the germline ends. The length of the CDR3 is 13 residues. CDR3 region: CAISGVDRYEQYF. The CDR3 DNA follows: TGTGCCATCAGTGGGGTTGACAGATACGAGCAGTACTTC.

DNA for the CDR3: TGTGCCAGCAGCTACCGGACAGGGTATTCACCCCTCCACTTT. Its translation is CASSYRTGYSPLHF. The chain employs TRBV7-2 and TRBJ1-6; TRBD1 agrees at 8 bases. Germline assignment: CDR1 SGHTA and CDR2 FQGNSA. With V trimmed by 4 bases and J by 8 bases, 4 bases remained unmatched. The CDR3 contains 14 residues.

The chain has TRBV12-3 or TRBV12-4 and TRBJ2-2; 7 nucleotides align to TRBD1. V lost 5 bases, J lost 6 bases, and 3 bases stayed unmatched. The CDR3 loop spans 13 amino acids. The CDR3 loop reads CASSRDRAGELFF. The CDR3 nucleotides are TGTGCCAGCAGTCGAGACAGGGCCGGGGAGCTGTTTTTT.

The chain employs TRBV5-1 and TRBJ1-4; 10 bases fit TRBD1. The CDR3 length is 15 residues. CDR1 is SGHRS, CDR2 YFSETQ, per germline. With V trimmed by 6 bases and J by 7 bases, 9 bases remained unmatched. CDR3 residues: CASNWYGTGVEKLFF. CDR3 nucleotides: TGCGCCAGCAACTGGTACGGGACAGGGGTTGAAAAACTGTTTTTT.

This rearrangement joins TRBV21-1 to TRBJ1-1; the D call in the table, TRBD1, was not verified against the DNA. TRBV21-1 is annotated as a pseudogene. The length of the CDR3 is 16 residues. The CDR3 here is CASRINRGPVHGGAFF. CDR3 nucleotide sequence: TGTGCCAGCAGGATAAACAGGGGCCCCGTTCATGGGGGGGCTTTCTTT.